This TCR beta chain was obtained from a study of OX40 agonist ivuxolimab in advanced cancers. Describing the broader study: Ivuxolimab was an agonistic, fully human IgG2 monoclonal antibody directed against OX40 (CD134), a costimulatory receptor. Intravenous ivuxolimab was administered to patients every 2 weeks at six dose levels: 0.01, 0.1, 0.3, 1.5, 3 and 10 mg/kg. Among the approximately 54 dose-escalation patients, some 20 had hepatocellular carcinoma, roughly 15 melanoma, 9 renal cell carcinoma and 9 head and neck cancer. In the dose-escalation cohort, around four fifths of patients were male, and the mean age was approximately 60 years with a range of roughly 23 to 79. Patients were allowed to have had prior anti-PD-1, anti-PD-L1 or anti-CTLA-4 therapy, and 40% of the dose-escalation patients had previously received checkpoint inhibitors. Partial responses occurred in three dose-escalation patients, of whom one had hepatocellular carcinoma and two had cutaneous melanoma. The purpose of peripheral TCRbeta sequencing was to test whether ivuxolimab changed TCR sequence diversity and led to clonal T-cell expansion. The paper describes the monotherapy dose-escalation part (N of about 55 patients) of the phase I trial of ivuxolimab. General findings and caveats noted by the study authors: Low levels of normalized T-cell clonal expansion were also seen in some nonresponding patients. Antigen specificity was not determined for the clonally expanded peripheral T cells. After ivuxolimab, expanded clones were on average more numerous among CD8+ T cells than among CD4+ T cells. At doses of 0.1 to 3.0 mg/kg, clonal expansion of both CD4+ and CD8+ T cells in blood was seen between baseline and week 6. Partial responders in the 0.1-3.0 mg/kg groups had among the lowest normalized peripheral clonal expansion, especially among CD8+ T cells.

The table lists this clone with a few counts. No antigen is known for it. No per-base quality is available; no much larger clone lies one base away. Genomic DNA was extracted from sorted cells for sequencing of the TCRbeta CDR3 region. The immunoSEQ Assay was used for sequencing of TCRbeta CDR3 regions. TCRdb provides this immuneACCESS table in a form limited to in-frame rearrangements. Some clones are lacking; in checked studies, under half of them reflect an unresolved V gene, and why the rest are absent is not known. The sample profile shows around 80,000 clones; 89% of them were found once. Clones ranked in the top ten supply 0.15% to 0.2% of the sample. The trial excluded patients who had a history of autoimmune disease or were on systemic immunosuppression. Peripheral blood for TCR sequencing was collected from all dose cohorts at baseline, on cycle 4 day 1, and on cycle 7 day 1. The samples were drawn from a first-in-human, open-label, multicenter phase I dose-escalation trial of ivuxolimab. Adults with locally advanced or metastatic melanoma, renal cell carcinoma, hepatocellular carcinoma or head and neck squamous cell carcinoma were enrolled in the trial. Before TCR sequencing, CD4+ T cells and CD8+ T cells from peripheral blood were sorted into separate populations.

The CDR1 and CDR2 encoded by the germline V gene (reference sequence) are LNHNV and YYDKDF. From the cysteine through the phenylalanine, the CDR3 covers 14 amino acids. The retained sequence is limited to the CDR3, 42 bases, with the frame set at the first base. V drops 2 bases and J drops 4 bases, leaving 9 bases in between. This chain is built from TRBV15 and TRBJ1-5, with no confident D gene call. Material: CD4+ or CD8+ T cells sorted from blood, obtained in a trial of the OX40 agonist ivuxolimab. This clonotype was sampled from an adult with an advanced solid tumor such as melanoma, head and neck, liver or kidney cancer. The CDR3 protein: CATSRNFQNQPQHF. The DNA reads TGTGCCACCAGCAGAAACTTCCAGAATCAGCCCCAGCATTTT.